This T cell receptor beta chain was captured in a study of blood T cell repertoires in COVID-19. Overall study: Acute and convalescent COVID-19 specimens originated in the United States, Italy and Spain. Sources were T cells, B-cell-depleted T cells, or PBMCs; the material itself was cDNA or gDNA.

The CDR3 extends over 16 amino acids. The germline gives CDR1 SGHRS, CDR2 YFSETQ. The trim removed 4 bases at V and 1 base at J, leaving 9 bases unmatched. Per the original data handling: It was from reference gene primer amplification that nucleated cell counts were estimated. Sequenced by immunoSEQ multiplex PCR; TCRdb stores in-frame clones only, minus some. Clone size and the V and J calls come from that table; the DNA yielded D and trimming. The table includes about 140,000 clones, just over 85% detected once. This TCR was recovered from an older woman with acute or convalescent COVID-19. The J gene is TRBJ1-1, the V gene TRBV5-1, with 8 bases matching TRBD1. Sequencing used peripheral blood. CDR3 sequence: CASSLRTGLRNTEAFF. CDR3 sequence (DNA): TGCGCCAGCAGCCTGAGGACAGGGCTTAGGAACACTGAAGCTTTCTTT.